Each of the 6 T cell receptor beta chains below was sequenced from the same sample in a study of blood T cell repertoires in COVID-19. Libraries were prepared by immunoSEQ multiplex PCR; TCRdb keeps only in-frame clonotypes and omits some of them. The sample holds about 84,000 clones, 65% to 85% seen once. What was sequenced was peripheral blood. These receptors were obtained from an older man with active or convalescent COVID-19.

The V and J genes are TRBV5-1 and TRBJ2-2; TRBD1 agrees at 8 bases. The germline CDR1 and CDR2 sequences are SGHRS and YFSETQ. The CDR3 has 15 residues. Losses at the gene ends were 5 bases for V and 4 bases for J; bases not matched to a gene: 7. The CDR3 region is CASSSDRGGTGELFF. The CDR3 DNA reads TGCGCCAGCAGTTCTGACAGGGGCGGCACCGGGGAGCTGTTTTTT.

This clone was counted only a few times. This chain uses TRBV5-1 with TRBJ1-2; D uncertain. The germline gives CDR1 SGHRS, CDR2 YFSETQ. The CDR3 is 15 amino acids. V lost 1 base, J lost 1 base, and 11 bases lay in between. The CDR3 DNA reads TGCGCCAGCAGCTTGAGGACTGAAGATAACTATGGCTACACCTTC. Translated: CASSLRTEDNYGYTF.

The chain recombines TRBV6-6 with TRBJ2-7; no firm D call. The V gene lost 0 bases and the J gene lost 6 bases, with 12 bases spanning the gap. In germline, CDR1 is MNHNY, CDR2 SVGAGI (reference sequence). The CDR3 runs to 14 residues. Here the CDR3 DNA reads TGTGCCAGCAGTTACTCCCATGGCCAAACCGAGCAGTACTTC. Translating gives CASSYSHGQTEQYF.

The chain carries TRBV7-2 and TRBJ1-2, with D perhaps matching TRBD1 (5 bases). This CDR3 is 18 amino acids long. V was shortened by 4 bases and J by 5 bases, with 26 bases between the two germline ends. The germline CDR1 and CDR2 sequences are SGHTA and FQGNSA. The CDR3 DNA reads TGTGCCAGCAGCTCTAACCCAACCAACTCCCGGACACTGTATGGCTACACCTTC. It translates to CASSSNPTNSRTLYGYTF.

The V call is TRBV11-2, the J call TRBJ1-2; D is unclear. CDR1 is SGHAT and CDR2 is FQNNGV in the germline V gene. The length of the CDR3 is 15 residues. The V gene lost 3 bases and the J gene lost 1 base, with 12 bases spanning the gap. CDR3: CASSFSGGSNYGYTF. The CDR3 nucleotides read TGTGCCAGCAGCTTTTCGGGAGGTAGTAACTATGGCTACACCTTC.

The chain employs TRBV9 and TRBJ1-3; D unresolved. V was clipped by 0 bases and J by 0 bases, with 10 bases between them. The CDR3 spans 16 residues. Germline V CDR1 and CDR2: SGDLS, YYNGEE. CDR3 DNA sequence: TGTGCCAGCAGCGTAGGGGAGGACCCCTCTGGAAACACCATATATTTT. This codes for CASSVGEDPSGNTIYF.